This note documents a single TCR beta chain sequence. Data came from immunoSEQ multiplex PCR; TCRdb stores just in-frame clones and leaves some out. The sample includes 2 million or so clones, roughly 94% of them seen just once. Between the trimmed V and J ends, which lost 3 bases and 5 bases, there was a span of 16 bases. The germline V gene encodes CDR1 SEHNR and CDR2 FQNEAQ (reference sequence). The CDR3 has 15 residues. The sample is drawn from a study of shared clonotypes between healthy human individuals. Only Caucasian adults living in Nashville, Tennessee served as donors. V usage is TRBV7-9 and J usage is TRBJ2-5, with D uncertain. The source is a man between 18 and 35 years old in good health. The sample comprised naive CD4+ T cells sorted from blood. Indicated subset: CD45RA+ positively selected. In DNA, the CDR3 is TGTGCCAGCAGCTTTGATTTGGTAACAGCGGAGACCCAGTACTTC. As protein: CASSFDLVTAETQYF.